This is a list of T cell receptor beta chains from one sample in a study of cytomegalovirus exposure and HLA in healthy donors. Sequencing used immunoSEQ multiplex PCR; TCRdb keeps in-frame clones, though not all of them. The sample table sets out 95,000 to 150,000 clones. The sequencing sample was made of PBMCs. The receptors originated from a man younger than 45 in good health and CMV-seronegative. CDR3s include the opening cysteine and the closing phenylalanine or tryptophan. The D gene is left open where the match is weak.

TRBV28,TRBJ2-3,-,TGTGCCAGCAAGACTAGTTCAGATACGCAGTATTTT,CASKTSSDTQYF
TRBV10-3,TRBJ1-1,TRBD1,TGTGCCATCAGTGAACTAACAGGGGGCGGTGAAGCTTTCTTT,CAISELTGGGEAFF
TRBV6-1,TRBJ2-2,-,TGTGCCACCTCGAGCCGGGGTAACACCGGGGAGCTGTTTTTT,CATSSRGNTGELFF
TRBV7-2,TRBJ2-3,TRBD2,TGTGCCAGCAGCTACCAGCGGGAAGCGGATACGCAGTATTTT,CASSYQREADTQYF
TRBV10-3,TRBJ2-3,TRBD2,TGTGCCATCAGTCTGACTAGCGGGACTAGCACAGATACGCAGTATTTT,CAISLTSGTSTDTQYF
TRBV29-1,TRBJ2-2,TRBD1,TGCAGCGTTGAAGATGGGACAGGGAATTTCCGGGAGCTGTTTTTT,CSVEDGTGNFRELFF
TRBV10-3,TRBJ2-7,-,TGTGCCATCAGTGGCCTCCTGGGGGGCGAGCAGTACTTC,CAISGLLGGEQYF
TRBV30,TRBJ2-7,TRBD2,TGTGCCTGGAGTGTAATAGGGACTAGCGGAATTTTCTCCTACGAGCAGTACTTC,CAWSVIGTSGIFSYEQYF
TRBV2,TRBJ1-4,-,TGTGCCAGCACCTCCAGGCAGGGCGGAAATGAAAAACTGTTTTTT,CASTSRQGGNEKLFF
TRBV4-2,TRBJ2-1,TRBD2,TGTGCCAGCAGCCAAGCCCGGACTAGCGGGAATGAGCAGTTCTTC,CASSQARTSGNEQFF
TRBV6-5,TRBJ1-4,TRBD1,TGTGCCAGCAGTAGGACAGGGGGCTCTGAAAAACTGTTTTTT,CASSRTGGSEKLFF
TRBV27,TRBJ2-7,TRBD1,TGTGCCAGCAGTTTATCAGGGAGCCAGGGGGCCTTCTACGAGCAGTACTTC,CASSLSGSQGAFYEQYF
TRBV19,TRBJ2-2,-,TGTGCCAGTAGCCCCGAGAGGGGACACACGAACACCGGGGAGCTGTTTTTT,CASSPERGHTNTGELFF
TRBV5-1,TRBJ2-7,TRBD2,TGCGCCAGCAGCTTAACGGGAGGTTATAACTACGAGCAGTACTTC,CASSLTGGYNYEQYF
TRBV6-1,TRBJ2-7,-,TGTGCCAGCAGTGACAGCTTGGAGGGCTCCTACGAGCAGTACTTC,CASSDSLEGSYEQYF
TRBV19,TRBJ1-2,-,TGTGCCAGTAGTATTCGCAGGGTGGTCTATGGCTACACCTTC,CASSIRRVVYGYTF
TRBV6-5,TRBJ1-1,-,TGTGCCAGCAGGGGGGCCGCGAACACTGAAGCTTTCTTT,CASRGAANTEAFF
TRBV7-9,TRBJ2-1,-,TGTGCCAGCAGCACCCGAGAGGTCTACAATGAGCAGTTCTTC,CASSTREVYNEQFF
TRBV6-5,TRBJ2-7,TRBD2,TGTGCCAGCAGTTTAGGACTAGCCTCCTACGAGCAGTACTTC,CASSLGLASYEQYF
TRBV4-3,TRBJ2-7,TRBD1,TGCGCCAGCAGCCAAGTGGGACAGGGGGCAGGGGAGCAGTACTTC,CASSQVGQGAGEQYF
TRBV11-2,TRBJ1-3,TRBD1,TGTGCCAGCGCCAATCGTGCGGGGACAGGTAGCTCTGGAAACACCATATATTTT,CASANRAGTGSSGNTIYF
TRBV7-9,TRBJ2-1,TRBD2,TGTGCCAGCAGGCCCTACGGGGGGGCCTCCTACAATGAGCAGTTCTTC,CASRPYGGASYNEQFF
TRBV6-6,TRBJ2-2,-,TGTGCCAGCAGACAGAACACCGGGGAGCTGTTTTTT,CASRQNTGELFF
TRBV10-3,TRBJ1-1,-,TGTGCCACCTCCCCCCCACCCACAGCGAACACTGAAGCTTTCTTT,CATSPPPTANTEAFF
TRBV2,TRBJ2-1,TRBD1,TGTGCCAGCAAAAGGGCCGAGACAGGGAGCAACAATGAGCAGTTCTTC,CASKRAETGSNNEQFF